Included here is one T cell receptor beta chain sequence, with context. Its antigen is unknown. It was by quantitative 5'-RACE with molecular barcodes that TCR beta libraries were made. One entry per CDR3 protein, called by TCRdb with MiXCR from the 5' RACE reads. In the table there are 150,000 to 200,000 distinct CDR3 sequences, around 20% of which are singletons. This entry comes from a study of CD8 T cells in ankylosing spondylitis. Study-wide points: From matched ankylosing spondylitis synovial fluid, disease-linked clones were reportedly recovered at significantly enriched levels.

The V and J ends lost 5 bases and 12 bases, in that order; junction bases with no gene match: 17. The CDR3 spans 16 residues. The chain links TRBV12-3 or TRBV12-4 to TRBJ2-1; TRBD2 aligns across 9 bases. The sequence was obtained from a male donor with ankylosing spondylitis or in good health (not recorded which). The specimen was blood, either unsorted or a sorted T cell fraction (not recorded which). The DNA of the CDR3 is TGTGCCAGCAGTCCAGCGGTAGCGGGAGCGGCTGATGTGCAGTTCTTC. Translated: CASSPAVAGAADVQFF.